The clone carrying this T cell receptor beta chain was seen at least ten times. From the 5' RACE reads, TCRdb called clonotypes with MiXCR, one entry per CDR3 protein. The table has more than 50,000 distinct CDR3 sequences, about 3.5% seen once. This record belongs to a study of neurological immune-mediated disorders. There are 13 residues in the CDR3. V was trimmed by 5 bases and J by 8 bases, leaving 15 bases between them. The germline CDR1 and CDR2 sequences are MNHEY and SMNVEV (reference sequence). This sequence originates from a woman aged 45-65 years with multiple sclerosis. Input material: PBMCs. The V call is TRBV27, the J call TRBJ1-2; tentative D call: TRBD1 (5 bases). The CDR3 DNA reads TGTGCCAGCAGTCTCCAGGGTCAGGGAGGCTACACCTTC. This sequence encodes CASSLQGQGGYTF.